These 9 T cell receptor beta chains were all obtained from the same sample, sequenced in a study of OX40 agonist ivuxolimab in advanced cancers. The data were produced by immunoSEQ multiplex PCR, yet TCRdb's version contains in-frame clones alone and is incomplete. The data contain approximately 82,000 clones, approximately 85% of them singletons. The sequences come from CD4+ or CD8+ T cells sorted from blood, collected in a trial of the OX40 agonist ivuxolimab. These receptors all come from an adult with an advanced solid tumor such as melanoma, head and neck, liver or kidney cancer.

V is TRBV4-2 and J is TRBJ1-2; the D gene is possibly TRBD1 (5 bases). V lost 4 bases and J lost 5, with 11 bases in between. The CDR3 runs 13 residues. Germline V CDR1 and CDR2: LGHNA, YNFKEQ. CDR3 nucleotide sequence: TGTGCCAGCAGCCCCCAGGGCGGATATGGCTACACCTTC. It specifies CASSPQGGYGYTF.

The V gene is TRBV30, the J gene TRBJ1-2, with D hard to call. This CDR3 has 13 residues. The ends were cut back, 3 bases at V and 4 bases at J, with 12 bases in the middle. Germline V gives CDR1 GTSNPN, CDR2 SVGIG (reference sequence). CDR3 residues: CAWSSKEVYGYTF. CDR3 DNA sequence: TGTGCCTGGAGCTCAAAGGAAGTCTATGGCTACACCTTC.

This rearrangement joins TRBV5-1 to TRBJ1-1; 7 nucleotides agree with TRBD1. The CDR3 runs to 15 residues. V shed 4 bases and J 5 bases; nucleotides not matched to a gene: 11. The germline CDR1 and CDR2 sequences are SGHRS and YFSETQ. CDR3 sequence reads: CASSPGGGGRTEAFF. The CDR3 DNA is TGCGCCAGCAGCCCAGGGGGAGGGGGAAGGACTGAAGCTTTCTTT.

The rearrangement links TRBV28 to TRBJ1-3, with D perhaps TRBD1 (6 bases). V lost 6 bases and J 1 base, leaving 13 bases between the germline ends. This CDR3 is 15 amino acids long. From germline, CDR1 is MDHEN and CDR2 SYDVKM. The CDR3: CASRGGGASGNTIYF. CDR3 nucleotide sequence: TGTGCCAGCAGGGGTGGGGGGGCTTCTGGAAACACCATATATTTT. The full variable domain, with the rest looked up from reference TRBV28 and TRBJ1-3, is DVKVTQSSRYLVKRTGEKVFLECVQDMDHENMFWYRQDPGLGLRLIYFSYDVKMKEKGDIPEGYSVSREKKERFSLILESASTNQTSMYLCASRGGGASGNTIYFGEGSWLTVV.

CDR3 DNA sequence: TGCGCCAGCAGCCCAGGAGGCAGGTCCTACGAGCAGTACTTC. It translates to CASSPGGRSYEQYF. This sequence joins TRBV23-1 and TRBJ2-7; D perhaps matches TRBD2 (5 bases). TRBV23-1 is an ORF for which the function is uncertain. The V end lost 6 bases, the J end lost 1 base, and 13 bases lay between the germline ends. This CDR3 is 14 amino acids long.

The gene calls are TRBV25-1 and TRBJ2-6; D not certain. Germline CDR1 reads MGHDK; CDR2 reads SYGVNS. This CDR3 comprises 15 residues. V was trimmed by 2 bases and J by 0 bases, leaving 5 bases between them. The CDR3 is CASSEGVSGANVLTF. CDR3 nucleotide sequence: TGTGCCAGCAGTGAAGGGGTCTCTGGGGCCAACGTCCTGACTTTC. Full variable domain (outside the CDR3, taken from reference TRBV25-1 and TRBJ2-6): EADIYQTPRYLVIGTGKKITLECSQTMGHDKMYWYQQDPGMELHLIHYSYGVNSTEKGDLSSESTVSRIRTEHFPLTLESARPSHTSQYLCASSEGVSGANVLTFGAGSRLTVL.

This clone was detected only a few times. This chain joins TRBV9 and TRBJ2-7; tentatively, D is TRBD1 or TRBD2 (5 bases each). V was pared by 3 bases and J by 3 bases, with 16 bases between. Germline V lookup: CDR1 SGDLS, CDR2 YYNGEE. The CDR3 is made up of 15 amino acids. The CDR3 loop is CASSATGRGSYEQYF. The CDR3 nucleotides read TGTGCCAGCAGCGCAACGGGAAGGGGAAGCTACGAGCAGTACTTC.

The CDR3 here is CASSRLPHSTDTQYF. CDR3 DNA sequence: TGTGCCAGCAGCCGACTTCCCCATAGCACAGATACGCAGTATTTT. This chain uses TRBV6-1 with TRBJ2-3; D gene uncertain. The CDR3 contains 15 residues. The V and J ends lost 6 bases and 0 bases respectively, with 13 bases between them. Germline CDR1 reads MNHNS; CDR2 reads SASEGT.

This clone was recorded once. The genes are TRBV29-1 and TRBJ2-2, with TRBD1 identical over 7 bases. The length of the CDR3 is 12 residues. Germline values: CDR1 SQVTM, CDR2 ANQGSEA. J was trimmed by 5 bases and V by 7 bases; bases with no gene match: 4. The CDR3 here is CSAGRGTGELFF. CDR3 bases: TGCAGCGCGGGCAGGGGGACCGGGGAGCTGTTTTTT.